This entry lists 26 T cell receptor beta chains sequenced from one sample in a study of shared clonotypes between healthy human individuals. The table came from immunoSEQ multiplex PCR; TCRdb's copy has only in-frame clones and leaves some out. This table holds 1 million to 1.3 million clones, about 80% found once. The sequencing input was memory CD4+ T cells from PBMCs. As to subset: CD45RA-negative fraction. These receptors all stem from a man between 18 and 29 years old in good health. Some clones in this sample may be carry-over from other donors' samples.

V gene TRBV19 combines with J gene TRBJ1-5, with 7 bases fitting TRBD1. V shed 4 bases, J shed 3 bases, and the junction held 12 bases outside the gene matches. The germline gives CDR1 LNHDA, CDR2 SQIVND (reference sequence). CDR3 length: 17 residues. The CDR3 DNA sequence: TGTGCCAGTAGTACCAAGGCCGGGACAGCTATCAATCAGCCCCAGCATTTT. This gives the protein CASSTKAGTAINQPQHF.

The J gene is TRBJ2-2, the V gene TRBV7-2, with D maybe TRBD2 (6 bases). V was shortened by 5 bases and J by 0 bases, with 7 bases between the two germline ends. In germline, CDR1 is SGHTA, CDR2 FQGNSA. There are 14 residues in the CDR3. The CDR3 bases are TGTGCCAGCAGCCGGGGGTCGAACACCGGGGAGCTGTTTTTT. Encoded protein: CASSRGSNTGELFF.

This clone came up a few times. This chain joins TRBV5-1 and TRBJ2-3, with TRBD2 as a possible D gene (6 bases). This CDR3 has 14 amino acids. Between the trimmed V and J ends, which lost 1 base and 10 bases, there was a span of 16 bases. From germline, CDR1 is SGHRS and CDR2 YFSETQ. The CDR3 protein is CASSLTELARAQYF. CDR3 nucleotides: TGCGCCAGCAGCTTGACAGAACTAGCAAGGGCGCAGTATTTT.

This clone turned up a few times. The chain recombines TRBV5-1 with TRBJ2-1; 7 positions agree with TRBD2. Germline values: CDR1 SGHRS, CDR2 YFSETQ. The ends lost 3 bases at V and 5 bases at J; junction bases unmatched: 5. This CDR3 contains 14 residues. In DNA form, the CDR3 reads TGCGCCAGCAGCTCCGGGGGGAGGAACAATGAGCAGTTCTTC. This encodes CASSSGGRNNEQFF.

This clone was seen once. The chain carries TRBV7-2 and TRBJ2-5, with 9 bases that match TRBD2. Trimming removed 10 bases from V and 2 bases from J; junction bases left unmatched: 5. The CDR3 totals 13 residues. Germline CDR1 is SGHTA and CDR2 is FQGNSA. The CDR3 protein is CATGTSFQETQYF. The CDR3 nucleotides are TGTGCCACGGGGACTAGCTTTCAAGAGACCCAGTACTTC. The variable domain in full, with the rest retrieved from reference TRBV7-2 and TRBJ2-5, is GAGVSQSPSNKVTEKGKDVELRCDPISGHTALYWYRQSLGQGLEFLIYFQGNSAPDKSGLPSDRFSAERTGGSVSTLTIQRTQQEDSAVYLCATGTSFQETQYFGPGTRLLVL.

The rearrangement links TRBV27 to TRBJ2-5; a weak D match, TRBD1 (7 bases). The CDR3 totals 17 residues. The V and J ends lost 8 bases and 3 bases respectively, with 25 bases between them. Germline assignment: CDR1 MNHEY and CDR2 SMNVEV (reference sequence). The DNA of the CDR3 is TGTGCCAGCGGCCGGACTCCTCAGGGGGGTTCCAAAGAGACCCAGTACTTC. Translation gives CASGRTPQGGSKETQYF.

This clone was detected a few times. The chain uses TRBV4-1 and TRBJ2-7; 8 bases are shared with TRBD2. Germline CDR1 is MGHRA and CDR2 is YSYEKL. With V trimmed by 3 bases and J by 7 bases, 8 bases remained unmatched. The CDR3 loop spans 14 amino acids. CDR3 nucleotides: TGCGCCAGCAGCCAGCCGGGAGGGGGACTGGAGCAGTACTTC. Translating gives CASSQPGGGLEQYF.

This clone showed up just once. This chain uses TRBV5-1 with TRBJ1-2; the D gene is possibly TRBD1 (5 bases). Germline CDR1 is SGHRS and CDR2 is YFSETQ. V was pared by 4 bases and J by 5 bases, with 12 bases between. The CDR3 has 13 amino acids. The CDR3 spells CASSRDPAYGYTF. CDR3 sequence (DNA): TGCGCCAGCAGCAGGGACCCGGCGTATGGCTACACCTTC.

V is TRBV7-2 and J is TRBJ2-5; 9 bases line up with TRBD2. J was trimmed by 4 bases and V by 5 bases; bases with no gene match: 20. Per germline, CDR1 SGHTA and CDR2 FQGNSA. This CDR3 region has 19 residues. CDR3 DNA: TGTGCCAGCAGCCCCCGGGGCAGCGGGAGGCCCGGAGGGAGAGAGACCCAGTACTTC. This encodes CASSPRGSGRPGGRETQYF.

The rearrangement links TRBV7-9 to TRBJ2-5; D remains unclear. The germline V gene has CDR1 SEHNR and CDR2 FQNEAQ (reference sequence). The ends were cut back, 5 bases at V and 5 bases at J, with 9 bases in the middle. The length of the CDR3 is 12 residues. The DNA of the CDR3 is TGTGCCAGCAGCCCTTTAGGGGAGACCCAGTACTTC. Protein sequence: CASSPLGETQYF.

The V and J genes are TRBV5-1 and TRBJ2-1, with D possibly being TRBD2 (6 bases). The V end lost 0 bases, the J end lost 3 bases, and 16 bases lay between the germline ends. Germline CDR1 and CDR2: SGHRS and YFSETQ. The CDR3 covers 17 residues. The CDR3, as DNA: TGCGCCAGCAGCTTGGAGCCCCAGGGACTCCTCTACAATGAGCAGTTCTTC. It yields the protein CASSLEPQGLLYNEQFF.

This clone has only a few counts. This sequence joins TRBV2 and TRBJ2-2; a possible D gene is TRBD2 (5 bases). In germline, CDR1 is SNHLY, CDR2 FYNNEI. V was cut by 2 bases and J by 5 bases, with 9 bases left in between. This CDR3 region has 14 residues. The CDR3 DNA reads TGTGCCAGCAGTGAACGGGGTAAAACCGGGGAGCTGTTTTTT. Encoded protein: CASSERGKTGELFF.

Comments on this clone: Possible read error: a much larger clone is one base away. In the same sample, other DNA sequences code for this CDR3. V is TRBV6-6 and J is TRBJ2-1; D ambiguous. V was pared by 6 bases and J by 6 bases, with 6 bases between. This CDR3 region has 11 residues. Germline V gene lookup returns CDR1 MNHNY and CDR2 SVGAGI (reference sequence). The CDR3 coding sequence is TGTGCCAGCAGCTCTAGCAATGAGCAGTTCTTC. Its translation is CASSSSNEQFF.

This chain joins TRBV20-1 and TRBJ1-2, with D perhaps TRBD1 (5 bases). This CDR3 contains 11 residues. In germline, CDR1 is DFQATT, CDR2 SNEGSKA (reference sequence). V was trimmed by 4 bases and J by 4 bases, leaving 7 bases between them. The CDR3 protein is CSATGPYGYTF. The CDR3 DNA follows: TGCAGTGCTACAGGGCCCTATGGCTACACCTTC.

The gene calls are TRBV5-6 and TRBJ2-1, with 7 positions matching TRBD2. V lost 7 bases to trimming and J lost 8 bases; unmatched junction nucleotides: 15. The CDR3 sequence is 15 residues long. Per germline, CDR1 SGHDT and CDR2 YYEEEE. CDR3 loop: CASFSGGRNTDEQFF. CDR3 coding DNA: TGTGCCAGCTTCTCCGGGGGGAGGAATACCGATGAGCAGTTCTTC.

A note on this clone: The same CDR3 can be traced to other DNA sequences in this sample. V and J are TRBV5-4 and TRBJ2-3; D gene ambiguous. In germline, CDR1 is SGHNT, CDR2 YYREEE (reference sequence). V was cut by 2 bases and J by 5 bases, with 6 bases left in between. This CDR3 is built from 12 residues. CDR3 in DNA: TGTGCCAGCAGCTTAAGTGGAGATACGCAGTATTTT. Encoded protein: CASSLSGDTQYF.

This chain joins TRBV28 and TRBJ1-4, with D possibly matching TRBD1 (5 bases). CDR1 MDHEN and CDR2 SYDVKM come from the germline V gene. CDR3 size: 14 residues. V was cut by 5 bases and J by 7 bases, with 14 bases left in between. The CDR3 region is CASSVPTVGEKLFF. CDR3 coding DNA: TGTGCCAGCAGTGTGCCGACAGTTGGTGAAAAACTGTTTTTT.

CDR3 sequence: CASSFSLNTEAFF. DNA of the CDR3: TGTGCCAGCAGCTTCTCCCTGAACACTGAAGCTTTCTTT. The gene calls are TRBV11-2 and TRBJ1-1, with unresolved D. Trimming cost V 3 bases and J 0 bases, with 5 bases left between them. This CDR3 has 13 residues. Germline loops: CDR1 SGHAT, CDR2 FQNNGV.

The chain couples TRBV28 to TRBJ2-5; D unclear. V was trimmed by 6 bases and J by 1 base, leaving 12 bases between them. The CDR3 totals 14 residues. Germline CDR1 is MDHEN and CDR2 is SYDVKM. The CDR3 coding sequence is TGTGCCAGCAGACGCGGACGGACCCAAGAGACCCAGTACTTC. This translates into CASRRGRTQETQYF.

The chain combines TRBV7-6 with TRBJ2-2; D uncertain. The ends were cut back, 5 bases at V and 2 bases at J, with 6 bases in the middle. CDR1 is SGHVS and CDR2 is FNYEAQ in the germline V gene. This CDR3 has 13 amino acids. The CDR3 sequence: CASSPINTGELFF. The CDR3 nucleotides are TGTGCCAGCAGCCCCATAAACACCGGGGAGCTGTTTTTT.

V usage is TRBV7-9 and J usage is TRBJ1-1, with 9 bases fitting TRBD1. V shed 4 bases, J shed 4 bases, and the junction held 7 bases outside the gene matches. The CDR3 sequence is 15 residues long. Germline CDR1 is SEHNR and CDR2 is FQNEAQ (reference sequence). CDR3 in DNA: TGTGCCAGCAGCTGGGGACAGGGTGGGAGCACTGAAGCTTTCTTT. It translates to CASSWGQGGSTEAFF.

This chain links TRBV19 with TRBJ1-5; D remains ambiguous. The CDR3 covers 11 residues. V lost 5 bases to trimming and J lost 9 bases, with 8 bases between them. Looked up from germline, CDR1 is LNHDA and CDR2 is SQIVND (reference sequence). The CDR3 DNA reads as TGTGCCAGTAGTCAAACCGGGCCCCAGCATTTT. This translates into CASSQTGPQHF.

This clone was observed a single time. A far larger clone is just one base off, so this is likely a read error. The chain links TRBV5-4 to TRBJ2-3; 13 nucleotides align to TRBD2. V was pared by 4 bases and J by 0 bases, with 2 bases of the junction left unmatched. Germline CDR1 reads SGHNT; CDR2 reads YYREEE (reference sequence). The CDR3 spans 16 residues. The CDR3 loop reads CASSPTSGRSTDTQYF. The DNA of the CDR3 is TGTGCCAGCAGCCCGACTAGCGGGAGGAGCACAGATACGCAGTATTTT. Supplemented by reference TRBV5-4 and TRBJ2-3, the full variable domain reads ETGVTQSPTHLIKTRGQQVTLRCSSQSGHNTVSWYQQALGQGPQFIFQYYREEENGRGNFPPRFSGLQFPNYSSELNVNALELDDSALYLCASSPTSGRSTDTQYFGPGTRLTVL.

The gene calls are TRBV7-2 and TRBJ1-1, with a possible D match to TRBD1 (5 bases). V dropped 5 bases and J dropped 7 bases, with 17 bases sitting between them. The CDR3 extends over 14 amino acids. CDR1 and CDR2 (germline): SGHTA, FQGNSA. The CDR3 DNA reads TGTGCCAGCAGCCTAGGCGGGGGGTACGGTGAAGCTTTCTTT. Translating it yields CASSLGGGYGEAFF.

V is TRBV28 and J is TRBJ2-2; 8 nucleotides align to TRBD1. This CDR3 contains 14 residues. V shed 10 bases and J 4 bases; nucleotides not matched to a gene: 8. Germline V gene sequence: CDR1 MDHEN, CDR2 SYDVKM. The CDR3 sequence: CATRTGYSTGELFF. CDR3 sequence (DNA): TGTGCCACCCGGACAGGGTACAGCACCGGGGAGCTGTTTTTT.

This clone was observed once. V and J are TRBV2 and TRBJ2-5; tentatively, D is TRBD2 (6 bases). V gave up 7 bases and J gave up 2 bases, with 17 bases separating them. The CDR3 loop spans 15 amino acids. CDR1 and CDR2 (germline): SNHLY, FYNNEI. DNA for the CDR3: TGTGCCAGCACCCCCGGCGGGGCAGCTCAAGAGACCCAGTACTTC. Its translation is CASTPGGAAQETQYF.